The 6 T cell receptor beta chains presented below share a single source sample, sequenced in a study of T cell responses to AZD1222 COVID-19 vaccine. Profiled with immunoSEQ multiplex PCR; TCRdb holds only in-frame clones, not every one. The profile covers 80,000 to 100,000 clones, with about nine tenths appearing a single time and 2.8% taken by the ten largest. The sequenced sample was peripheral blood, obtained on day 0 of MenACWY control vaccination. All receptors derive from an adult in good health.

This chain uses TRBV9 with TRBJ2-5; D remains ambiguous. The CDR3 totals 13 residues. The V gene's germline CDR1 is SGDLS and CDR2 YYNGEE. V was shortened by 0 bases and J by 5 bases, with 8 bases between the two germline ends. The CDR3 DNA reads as TGTGCCAGCAGCGTAGCAGTGTCGGAGACCCAGTACTTC. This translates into CASSVAVSETQYF.

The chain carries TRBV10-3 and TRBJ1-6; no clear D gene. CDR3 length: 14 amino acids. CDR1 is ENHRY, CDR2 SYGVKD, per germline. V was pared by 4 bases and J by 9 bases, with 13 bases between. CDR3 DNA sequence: TGTGCCATCAGTGGGGGTATTGAGGGTTCACCCCTCCACTTT. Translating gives CAISGGIEGSPLHF.

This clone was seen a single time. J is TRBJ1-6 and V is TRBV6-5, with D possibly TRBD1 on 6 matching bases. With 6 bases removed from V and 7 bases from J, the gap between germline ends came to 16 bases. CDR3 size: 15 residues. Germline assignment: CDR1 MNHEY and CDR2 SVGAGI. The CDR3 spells CASRRRQDGNSPLHF. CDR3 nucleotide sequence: TGTGCCAGCAGGCGCCGACAGGACGGAAATTCACCCCTCCACTTT.

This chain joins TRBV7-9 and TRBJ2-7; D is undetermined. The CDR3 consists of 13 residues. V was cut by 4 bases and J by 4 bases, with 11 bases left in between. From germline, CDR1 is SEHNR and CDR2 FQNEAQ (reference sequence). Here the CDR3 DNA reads TGTGCCAGCAGCTCCACGCCCAGTTACGAGCAGTACTTC. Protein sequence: CASSSTPSYEQYF.

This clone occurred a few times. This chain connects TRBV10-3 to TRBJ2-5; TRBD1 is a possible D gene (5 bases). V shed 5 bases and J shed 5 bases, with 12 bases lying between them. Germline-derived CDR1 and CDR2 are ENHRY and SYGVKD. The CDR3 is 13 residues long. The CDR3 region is CAISPRAAETQYF. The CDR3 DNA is TGTGCCATCAGTCCCAGGGCGGCGGAGACCCAGTACTTC.

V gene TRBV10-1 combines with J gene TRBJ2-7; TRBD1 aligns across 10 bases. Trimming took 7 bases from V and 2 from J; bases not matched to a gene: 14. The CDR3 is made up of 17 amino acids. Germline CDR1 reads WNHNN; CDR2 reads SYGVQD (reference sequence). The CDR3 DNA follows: TGCGCCAGCATTATTCACACCGGGACAGGGGTCACCTACGAGCAGTACTTC. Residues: CASIIHTGTGVTYEQYF.